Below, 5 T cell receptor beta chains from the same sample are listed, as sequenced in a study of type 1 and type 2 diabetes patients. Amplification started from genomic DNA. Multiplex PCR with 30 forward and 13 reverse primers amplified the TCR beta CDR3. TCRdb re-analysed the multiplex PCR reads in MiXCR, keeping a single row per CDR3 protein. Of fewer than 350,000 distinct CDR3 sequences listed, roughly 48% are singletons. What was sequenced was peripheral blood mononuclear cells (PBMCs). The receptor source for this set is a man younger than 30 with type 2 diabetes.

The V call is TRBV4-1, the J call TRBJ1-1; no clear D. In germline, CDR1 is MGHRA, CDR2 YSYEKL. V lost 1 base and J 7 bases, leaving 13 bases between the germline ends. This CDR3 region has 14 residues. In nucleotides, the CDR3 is TGCGCCAGCAGCCAAGTAGGACTAGGGATTGAAGCTTTCTTT. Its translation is CASSQVGLGIEAFF.

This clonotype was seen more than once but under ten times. In DNA, the CDR3 is TGTGCCAGCACCGTGGACAGGCTGAACACTGAAGCTTTCTTT. Amino acids: CASTVDRLNTEAFF. The chain has TRBV7-8 and TRBJ1-1; 7 bases are a match to TRBD1. Unmatched junction bases numbered 5, after V lost 7 bases and J lost 0 bases. The CDR3 sequence is 14 residues long. Germline V lookup: CDR1 SGHVS, CDR2 FQNEAQ.

The CDR3 coding sequence is TGCGCCAGCAGCCCCGTGTTTGTCGACATAGGGGAGCAGTACTTC. This gives the protein CASSPVFVDIGEQYF. The chain links TRBV4-1 to TRBJ2-7; D call uncertain. The CDR3 has 15 amino acids. The germline V and J ends were trimmed by 4 bases and 7 bases, with 20 bases remaining between them. CDR1 is MGHRA and CDR2 is YSYEKL in the germline V gene.

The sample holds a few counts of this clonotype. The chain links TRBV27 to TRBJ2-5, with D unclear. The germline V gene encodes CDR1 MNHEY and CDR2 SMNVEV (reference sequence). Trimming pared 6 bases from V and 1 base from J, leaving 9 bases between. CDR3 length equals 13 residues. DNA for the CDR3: TGTGCCAGCAGCCCAGACCTCCAAGAGACCCAGTACTTC. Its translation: CASSPDLQETQYF.

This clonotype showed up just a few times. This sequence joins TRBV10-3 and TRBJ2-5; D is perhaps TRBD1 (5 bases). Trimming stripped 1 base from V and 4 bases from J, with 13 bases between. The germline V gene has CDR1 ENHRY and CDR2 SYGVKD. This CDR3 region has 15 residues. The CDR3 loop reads CAISEWGKAGETQYF. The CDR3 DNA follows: TGTGCCATCAGTGAGTGGGGCAAAGCTGGAGAGACCCAGTACTTC.